This entry lists 28 T cell receptor beta chains sequenced from one sample in a study of blood T cell repertoires in COVID-19. The data were produced by immunoSEQ multiplex PCR, yet TCRdb's version contains in-frame clones alone and is incomplete. This table holds 75,000 to 90,000 clones, about 90% found once. Sequencing was carried out using peripheral blood. All receptors derive from a woman in her 50s in a cohort sampled during active COVID-19.

This clone appeared a few times. This chain links TRBV5-1 with TRBJ2-6; 10 nucleotides line up with TRBD2. The CDR3 covers 17 residues. Trimming removed 4 bases from V and 0 bases from J; junction bases left unmatched: 4. The germline V gene encodes CDR1 SGHRS and CDR2 YFSETQ. CDR3 amino acids: CASSLGLAASGANVLTF. In DNA, the CDR3 is TGCGCCAGCAGCCTAGGACTAGCGGCCTCTGGGGCCAACGTCCTGACTTTC.

The genes are TRBV5-1 and TRBJ1-2; no clear D. The CDR3 consists of 16 residues. The V gene lost 4 bases and the J gene lost 5 bases, with 21 bases spanning the gap. Per the germline V gene, CDR1 is SGHRS and CDR2 is YFSETQ. The CDR3 sequence: CASSRATPAGGYGYTF. CDR3 DNA sequence: TGCGCCAGCAGCCGGGCTACACCGGCGGGTGGGTATGGCTACACCTTC.

The chain has TRBV2 and TRBJ2-3; 7 positions agree with TRBD2. V was pared by 3 bases and J by 0 bases, with 3 bases of the junction left unmatched. CDR1 SNHLY and CDR2 FYNNEI come from the germline V gene. The CDR3 sequence is 15 residues long. CDR3 region: CASSEASGSTDTQYF. The CDR3, as DNA: TGTGCCAGCAGTGAGGCTAGCGGTAGCACAGATACGCAGTATTTT.

This sequence joins TRBV7-9 and TRBJ2-7, with TRBD2 identical over 7 bases. CDR1 and CDR2 from the germline V gene are SEHNR and FQNEAQ (reference sequence). V was clipped by 5 bases and J by 3 bases; unmatched bases: 7. This CDR3 comprises 14 residues. CDR3 in DNA: TGTGCCAGCAGCCTCCGGGACTACAACTACGAGCAGTACTTC. Translating it yields CASSLRDYNYEQYF.

V usage is TRBV28 and J usage is TRBJ1-2; D may be TRBD1 (5 bases). V was clipped by 3 bases and J by 3 bases, with 11 bases between them. The CDR3 consists of 14 residues. The germline V gene has CDR1 MDHEN and CDR2 SYDVKM. The CDR3 bases are TGTGCCAGCAGTTTGGGCAGGGCGGACTATGGCTACACCTTC. Its protein is CASSLGRADYGYTF.

The chain links TRBV28 to TRBJ2-2, with TRBD2 matching over 16 bases. Germline values: CDR1 MDHEN, CDR2 SYDVKM. The ends lost 5 bases at V and 6 bases at J; junction bases unmatched: 9. CDR3 length: 18 residues. Written as DNA, the CDR3 is TGTGCCAGCAGTCCGGGACTAGCGGGAGGGCCCTACCCCGGGGAGCTGTTTTTT. It encodes CASSPGLAGGPYPGELFF.

This clone was seen a single time. V gene TRBV11-2 combines with J gene TRBJ2-1; 11 positions match TRBD2. With 5 bases clipped from V and 7 bases from J, the junction kept 10 bases outside the gene matches. Per germline, CDR1 SGHAT and CDR2 FQNNGV. There are 16 residues in the CDR3. The CDR3 reads CASSTSLAGGGNEQFF. Written as DNA, the CDR3 is TGTGCCAGCAGCACTTCCCTAGCGGGAGGCGGAAATGAGCAGTTCTTC.

The chain employs TRBV6-5 and TRBJ2-2; tentative D call: TRBD2 (5 bases). This CDR3 contains 14 residues. Per the germline V gene, CDR1 is MNHEY and CDR2 is SVGAGI. V lost 6 bases to trimming and J lost 7 bases, with 15 bases between them. In nucleotides, the CDR3 is TGTGCCAGCAGCCCCTCCGGCCGGGGCGGGGAGCTGTTTTTT. Translating it yields CASSPSGRGGELFF.

V and J are TRBV6-5 and TRBJ1-1, with D possibly TRBD1 on 5 matching bases. The CDR3 is 14 residues long. V was pared by 2 bases and J by 8 bases, with 15 bases between. Looked up from germline, CDR1 is MNHEY and CDR2 is SVGAGI. CDR3 protein: CASSYGAGTDEAFF. DNA of the CDR3: TGTGCCAGCAGTTACGGCGCGGGGACCGACGAAGCTTTCTTT.

The V call is TRBV5-6, the J call TRBJ2-5, with 7 bases fitting TRBD1. V lost 4 bases to trimming and J lost 13 bases; unmatched junction nucleotides: 10. This CDR3 has 12 residues. Germline-derived CDR1 and CDR2 are SGHDT and YYEEEE. The CDR3 reads CASSLDRVLWYF. The CDR3 nucleotides are TGTGCCAGCAGCCTCGACAGGGTCCTTTGGTACTTC.

The chain couples TRBV5-1 to TRBJ2-7; 7 nucleotides align to TRBD2. The V gene end was trimmed by 1 base and the J gene end by 0 bases; junction bases not matched to a gene: 4. CDR1 is SGHRS, CDR2 YFSETQ, per germline. The CDR3 has 15 amino acids. The CDR3 loop is CASSLSSGNSYEQYF. CDR3 DNA sequence: TGCGCCAGCAGCTTGTCGAGCGGGAACTCCTACGAGCAGTACTTC.

The rearrangement links TRBV19 to TRBJ2-1, with 15 bases matching TRBD2. There are 20 residues in the CDR3. CDR1 and CDR2 (germline): LNHDA, SQIVND (reference sequence). Trimming removed 7 bases from V and 0 bases from J; junction bases left unmatched: 13. The CDR3: CASKLAGLAGGSSSYNEQFF. The CDR3 region has the DNA TGTGCCAGTAAGCTTGCGGGACTAGCGGGAGGCTCAAGCTCCTACAATGAGCAGTTCTTC. Drawing the rest from reference TRBV19 and TRBJ2-1, the complete variable domain is DGGITQSPKYLFRKEGQNVTLSCEQNLNHDAMYWYRQDPGQGLRLIYYSQIVNDFQKGDIAEGYSVSREKKESFPLTVTSAQKNPTAFYLCASKLAGLAGGSSSYNEQFFGPGTRLTVL.

The chain joins TRBV27 to TRBJ1-1, with D tentatively TRBD1 (6 bases). The CDR3 totals 14 residues. Trimming cost V 3 bases and J 4 bases, with 12 bases left between them. The germline V gene encodes CDR1 MNHEY and CDR2 SMNVEV (reference sequence). The CDR3 DNA follows: TGTGCCAGCAGTTTTCAGGCAGGGGCCACTGAAGCTTTCTTT. Its protein product is CASSFQAGATEAFF.

The chain employs TRBV19 and TRBJ2-1, with D perhaps TRBD1 (6 bases). V gave up 0 bases and J gave up 0 bases, with 6 bases separating them. Germline CDR1 and CDR2: LNHDA and SQIVND (reference sequence). The CDR3 covers 15 residues. This CDR3 is CASSIEGHSYNEQFF. For the CDR3, the DNA is TGTGCCAGTAGTATAGAGGGACACTCCTACAATGAGCAGTTCTTC.

This clone was found once. This chain links TRBV6-1 with TRBJ2-1; TRBD2 matches at 14 bases. The ends lost 1 base at V and 8 bases at J; junction bases unmatched: 19. The CDR3 consists of 21 residues. CDR1 MNHNS and CDR2 SASEGT come from the germline V gene. CDR3 residues: CASSEGRSQGRLAGGSDEQFF. The CDR3 bases are TGTGCCAGCAGTGAAGGGAGGTCACAGGGGCGACTAGCGGGAGGGTCCGATGAGCAGTTCTTC.

This chain links TRBV28 with TRBJ2-1; 12 bases line up with TRBD2. The J segment lost 6 bases and the V segment lost 3 bases, leaving 3 bases of the junction unmatched. CDR3 length: 15 residues. Germline V gene lookup returns CDR1 MDHEN and CDR2 SYDVKM. The CDR3 reads CASSFSSGGGNEQFF. In nucleotides, the CDR3 is TGTGCCAGCAGTTTCTCTAGCGGGGGGGGCAATGAGCAGTTCTTC.

The chain combines TRBV27 with TRBJ2-7, with TRBD1 matching over 11 bases. Germline lookup yields CDR1 MNHEY and CDR2 SMNVEV (reference sequence). V shed 5 bases, J shed 4 bases, and the junction held 10 bases outside the gene matches. The CDR3 covers 16 residues. The CDR3 DNA is TGTGCCAGCAGTCCCCCTCGAGGACAGGGGGCTTACGAGCAGTACTTC. Translated, it gives CASSPPRGQGAYEQYF.

The CDR3 loop reads CASSYGQGSNQPQHF. The DNA for the CDR3 is TGCGCCAGCAGCTACGGACAGGGGAGCAATCAGCCCCAGCATTTT. The chain links TRBV5-1 to TRBJ1-5; 9 bases are shared with TRBD1. V lost 3 bases to trimming and J lost 1 base; unmatched junction nucleotides: 2. The CDR3 has 15 amino acids. Germline V gene lookup returns CDR1 SGHRS and CDR2 YFSETQ.

This clone was recorded only once. The CDR3, as DNA: TGTGCCAGCAGTGACCGACAGTGGGCTAACTATGGCTACACCTTC. It codes for CASSDRQWANYGYTF. This rearrangement joins TRBV2 to TRBJ1-2, with D perhaps TRBD1 (5 bases). Looked up from germline, CDR1 is SNHLY and CDR2 is FYNNEI. V lost 3 bases to trimming and J lost 0 bases, with 11 bases between them. This CDR3 region has 15 residues. Looking up the rest from reference TRBV2 and TRBJ1-2 gives the full variable domain: EPEVTQTPSHQVTQMGQEVILRCVPISNHLYFYWYRQILGQKVEFLVSFYNNEISEKSEIFDDQFSVERPDGSNFTLKIRSTKLEDSAMYFCASSDRQWANYGYTFGSGTRLTVV.

The chain is built from TRBV13 and TRBJ2-7; TRBD1 agrees at 11 bases. The V segment lost 3 bases and the J segment 6 bases; nucleotides outside the gene matches: 7. The CDR3 totals 15 residues. Germline V gives CDR1 PRHDT, CDR2 FYEKMQ (reference sequence). CDR3 region: CASSFTGQGAGEQYF. The CDR3 DNA is TGTGCCAGCAGCTTCACCGGACAGGGGGCTGGCGAGCAGTACTTC.

CDR3 nucleotides: TGTGCTAGTGCCTTTTTCCCTAGCGGGAAGGATACGCAGTATTTT. As protein: CASAFFPSGKDTQYF. The rearrangement links TRBV12-5 to TRBJ2-3; TRBD2 agrees at 9 bases. The CDR3 contains 15 residues. Trimming removed 7 bases from V and 6 bases from J; junction bases left unmatched: 11. Germline V lookup: CDR1 LGHNT, CDR2 FRNRAP.

This clone has more than one count but fewer than ten. CDR3 nucleotides: TGTGCCAGCAGTCCCCTGCCGGGTAGGTTCTACGAGCAGTACTTC. It translates to CASSPLPGRFYEQYF. This chain links TRBV6-5 with TRBJ2-7; D ambiguous. Germline V gene sequence: CDR1 MNHEY, CDR2 SVGAGI. V gave up 5 bases and J gave up 3 bases, with 17 bases separating them. The CDR3 runs to 15 residues.

The sample holds one count of this clone. V gene TRBV7-9 combines with J gene TRBJ2-1, with D perhaps TRBD2 (6 bases). V was trimmed by 3 bases and J by 9 bases, leaving 15 bases between them. This CDR3 region has 14 residues. CDR1 is SEHNR, CDR2 FQNEAQ, per germline (reference sequence). The CDR3 region has the DNA TGTGCCAGCAGCTTGCGGGAACCCGGAGGTGAGCAGTTCTTC. Its translation: CASSLREPGGEQFF. Complete variable domain (other parts from reference TRBV7-9 and TRBJ2-1): DTGVSQNPRHKITKRGQNVTFRCDPISEHNRLYWYRQTLGQGPEFLTYFQNEAQLEKSRLLSDRFSAERPKGSFSTLEIQRTEQGDSAMYLCASSLREPGGEQFFGPGTRLTVL.

The chain recombines TRBV11-2 with TRBJ2-7; maybe TRBD1 (6 bases). V gave up 5 bases and J gave up 4 bases, with 18 bases separating them. Germline V CDR1 and CDR2: SGHAT, FQNNGV. This CDR3 is 15 amino acids long. CDR3 residues: CASSPQRDKRYEQYF. The CDR3 nucleotides are TGTGCCAGCAGCCCCCAAAGGGACAAAAGATACGAGCAGTACTTC.

This clone was seen a single time. The genes are TRBV29-1 and TRBJ2-3, with 8 bases fitting TRBD1. Germline CDR1 is SQVTM and CDR2 is ANQGSEA. The junction had 2 bases not matched to a gene; V was cut back by 4 bases and J by 2 bases. The CDR3 runs to 13 residues. CDR3 region: CSVAGQVTDTQYF. In DNA form, the CDR3 reads TGCAGCGTTGCGGGACAGGTCACAGATACGCAGTATTTT.

The chain couples TRBV6-5 to TRBJ2-6; no reliable D call. This CDR3 has 16 residues. Per the germline V gene, CDR1 is MNHEY and CDR2 is SVGAGI. The V end was cut by 0 bases, the J end by 4 bases, with 10 bases between. The CDR3 spells CASSYSSGAGANVLTF. The CDR3 DNA reads as TGTGCCAGCAGTTACTCTTCCGGAGCCGGGGCCAACGTCCTGACTTTC.

The chain carries TRBV29-1 and TRBJ2-5; 9 bases are shared with TRBD2. The CDR3 sequence is 15 residues long. CDR1 and CDR2 from the germline V gene are SQVTM and ANQGSEA. The ends lost 4 bases at V and 5 bases at J; junction bases unmatched: 11. The CDR3 reads CSVVGGSGRGETQYF. The CDR3 DNA reads as TGCAGCGTTGTTGGGGGTAGCGGGAGAGGGGAGACCCAGTACTTC.

The chain combines TRBV6-5 with TRBJ2-7; 7 bases are shared with TRBD1. CDR1 and CDR2 from the germline V gene are MNHEY and SVGAGI. The V gene end was trimmed by 10 bases and the J gene end by 1 base; junction bases not matched to a gene: 13. This CDR3 contains 15 residues. The CDR3 here is CATRRGGRLSYEQYF. CDR3 in DNA: TGTGCCACCCGACGAGGGGGCAGGTTATCCTACGAGCAGTACTTC.